The source of this TCR beta chain is a study of T cell responses to AZD1222 COVID-19 vaccine. Findings and caveats of the study: Among those given AZD1222, only 6 or 7 were seropositive at baseline. Among spike-specific TCRs, nearly half reportedly target unmutated variant regions. Increases in Spike-specific TCR breadth and depth were seen after two AZD1222 doses. In a largely white British group with more females than males, clonal diversity was possibly underestimated.

The CDR3 totals 13 residues. Germline-derived CDR1 and CDR2 are SNHLY and FYNNEI. V was clipped by 8 bases and J by 5 bases, with 16 bases between them. TCRdb's copy holds only in-frame clones and misses some; the assay was immunoSEQ multiplex PCR. Of 200,000 to 300,000 clones listed, 80% to 95% are singletons. Comment on this clone: Its antigen is not known.

This clonotype was obtained from an adult in good health. The source material was peripheral blood, sampled on day 0 of AZD1222 vaccination. This sequence joins TRBV2 and TRBJ2-7; D possibly corresponds to TRBD1 (7 bases). The CDR3 DNA reads TGTGCCAGCGGGAAGGAGGGGGCCGACGAGCAGTACTTC. Translation: CASGKEGADEQYF.